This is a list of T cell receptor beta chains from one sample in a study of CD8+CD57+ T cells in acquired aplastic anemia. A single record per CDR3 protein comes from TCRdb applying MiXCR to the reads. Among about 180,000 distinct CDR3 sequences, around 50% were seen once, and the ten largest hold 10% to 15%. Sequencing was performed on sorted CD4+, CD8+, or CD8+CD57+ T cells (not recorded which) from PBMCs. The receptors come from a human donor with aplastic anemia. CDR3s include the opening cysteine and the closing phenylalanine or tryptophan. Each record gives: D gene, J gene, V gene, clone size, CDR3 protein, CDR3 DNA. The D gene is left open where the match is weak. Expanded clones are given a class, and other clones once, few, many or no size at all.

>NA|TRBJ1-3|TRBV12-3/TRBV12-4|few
CASRGLVAGNTIYF
TGTGCCAGCAGGGGCTTGGTGGCTGGAAACACCATATATTTT
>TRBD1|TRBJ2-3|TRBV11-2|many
CASSLAGQGQYF
TGTGCCAGCAGCTTAGCGGGACAGGGGCAGTATTTT
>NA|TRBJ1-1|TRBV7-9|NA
CASSLGRGEAFF
TGTGCCAGCAGCTTGGGGCGTGGTGAAGCTTTCTTT
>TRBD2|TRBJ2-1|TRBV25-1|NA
CASSLSGLALSKFF
TGTGCCAGCAGTTTATCGGGACTAGCGTTGAGTAAGTTCTTC
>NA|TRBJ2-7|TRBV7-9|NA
CASTSSRSYEQYF
TGTGCCAGCACGAGTTCCCGCTCCTACGAGCAGTACTTC
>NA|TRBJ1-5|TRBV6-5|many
CASSSDSNQPQHF
TGTGCCAGCAGTTCCGATAGCAATCAGCCCCAGCATTTT
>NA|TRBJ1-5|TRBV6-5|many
CASSYRALRDQPQHF
TGTGCCAGCAGTTACCGAGCGCTGAGAGATCAGCCCCAGCATTTT
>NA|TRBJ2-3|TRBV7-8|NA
CASSLAQPTDTQYF
TGTGCCAGCAGCTTAGCGCAACCCACAGATACGCAGTATTTT
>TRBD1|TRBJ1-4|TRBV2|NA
CASSSGQGGEKLFF
TGTGCCAGCAGTTCCGGACAGGGGGGTGAAAAACTGTTTTTT
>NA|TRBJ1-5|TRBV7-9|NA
CASSSKGGDQPQHF
TGTGCCAGCAGCTCGAAAGGGGGTGACCAGCCCCAGCATTTT
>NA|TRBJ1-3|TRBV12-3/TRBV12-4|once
CASSYSGGDEYF
TGTGCCAGCAGTTACTCGGGGGGGGATGAATATTTT
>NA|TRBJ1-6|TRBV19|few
CASSIGASPLHF
TGTGCCAGTAGTATTGGGGCATCACCCCTCCACTTT
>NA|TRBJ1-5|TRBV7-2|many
CASSSFEVRQPQHF
TGTGCCAGCAGCTCTTTTGAGGTCCGTCAGCCCCAGCATTTT
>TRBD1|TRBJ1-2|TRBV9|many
CASSVMTGYGYTF
TGTGCCAGCAGCGTAATGACAGGGTATGGCTACACCTTC
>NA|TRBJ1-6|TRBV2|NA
CASRRDSSYNSPLHF
TGTGCCAGCAGGAGAGACAGCTCCTATAATTCACCCCTCCACTTT